What follows are 15 T cell receptor beta chains derived from one specimen sequenced in a study of blood T cells in healthy people across ages. For the second PCR, which ran for about 7 to 11 cycles, a sample-barcoded 5' primer and a J-beta primer mix were used. TCRdb re-called the 5' RACE reads through MiXCR, storing one row per CDR3 protein. The sample holds some 790,000 distinct CDR3 sequences; more than 25% are singletons and the top ten take roughly 17%. Sequenced material: blood. The receptors shown here come from a woman of 80 years or more in good health.

Note on this clonotype: This clone may be a read error of a much larger clone one base away. This chain connects TRBV11-2 to TRBJ2-7, with 10 bases that match TRBD2. Germline V CDR1 and CDR2: SGHAT, FQNNGV. The CDR3 length is 15 residues. The J segment lost 2 bases and the V segment lost 6 bases, leaving 7 bases of the junction unmatched. The CDR3 loop reads CASRFSGGPPYEQYF. As DNA, the CDR3 is TGTGCCAGCAGATTTAGCGGGGGGCCCCCCTACGAGCAGTACTTC.

Many counts were recorded for this clonotype. V and J are TRBV7-9 and TRBJ2-2; 7 positions match TRBD1. With 6 bases clipped from V and 3 bases from J, the junction kept 4 bases outside the gene matches. The CDR3 covers 14 residues. Germline CDR1 reads SEHNR; CDR2 reads FQNEAQ (reference sequence). CDR3 bases: TGTGCCAGCAGTAGAGGGACAGACACCGGGGAGCTGTTTTTT. Encoded protein: CASSRGTDTGELFF.

This clonotype was detected many times. This sequence joins TRBV6-6 and TRBJ2-7; the match to TRBD1 covers 8 bases. Germline lookup yields CDR1 MNHNY and CDR2 SVGAGI (reference sequence). J gave up 0 bases and V 6 bases, and 4 bases lay outside the gene matches. This CDR3 spans 14 amino acids. CDR3 loop: CASRGQVTSYEQYF. CDR3 DNA: TGTGCCAGCAGGGGACAGGTTACCTCCTACGAGCAGTACTTC.

This clonotype was seen at least ten times. The CDR3 region is CASSLKGRETQYF. CDR3 coding DNA: TGCGCCAGCAGCTTAAAAGGGAGAGAGACCCAGTACTTC. The J gene is TRBJ2-5, the V gene TRBV5-1; D perhaps matches TRBD2 (5 bases). Deletions cut 2 bases from V and 4 bases from J, with 9 bases between. Per the germline V gene, CDR1 is SGHRS and CDR2 is YFSETQ. This CDR3 region has 13 residues.

This chain connects TRBV3-1 to TRBJ1-5; D not resolved. CDR1 is LGHDT, CDR2 YNNKEL, per germline (reference sequence). V lost 5 bases and J lost 4, with 15 bases in between. The CDR3 contains 15 residues. CDR3 protein: CASSFGPTTNQPQHF. In nucleotides, the CDR3 is TGTGCCAGCAGCTTTGGACCGACGACAAATCAGCCCCAGCATTTT.

The chain carries TRBV12-3 or TRBV12-4 and TRBJ1-1, with TRBD1 identical over 7 bases. This CDR3 is built from 15 residues. The V segment lost 6 bases and the J segment 1 base; nucleotides outside the gene matches: 8. CDR3 sequence (DNA): TGTGCCAGCAGATCTGACAGGGTGGGGAACACTGAAGCTTTCTTT. Amino acids: CASRSDRVGNTEAFF.

The chain combines TRBV5-5 with TRBJ2-2; D is unresolved. Germline values: CDR1 SGHKS, CDR2 YYEKEE (reference sequence). Trimming shortened V by 2 bases and J by 6 bases, and 11 bases separated the two germline ends. The CDR3 runs to 14 residues. In DNA, the CDR3 is TGTGCCAGCAGCTTTCGCGACACCCCCGGGGAGCTGTTTTTT. It specifies CASSFRDTPGELFF.

This clonotype was observed many times. The chain combines TRBV29-1 with TRBJ2-7, with TRBD2 as a possible D gene (6 bases). Germline V gives CDR1 SQVTM, CDR2 ANQGSEA. The V end was cut by 7 bases, the J end by 6 bases, with 16 bases between. This CDR3 comprises 12 residues. CDR3 loop: CSALRDWGEQYF. CDR3 sequence (DNA): TGCAGCGCCCTTCGGGACTGGGGCGAGCAGTACTTC.

The chain's CDR3 is CSAFLAGGREAQYF. The CDR3 DNA reads as TGCAGTGCATTCCTAGCGGGGGGGCGGGAGGCCCAGTACTTC. The chain employs TRBV20-1 and TRBJ2-5; TRBD2 aligns across 12 bases. The CDR3 consists of 14 residues. Germline CDR1 and CDR2: DFQATT and SNEGSKA (reference sequence). V shed 6 bases, J shed 9 bases, and the junction held 11 bases outside the gene matches.

As concerns this clonotype: Since no conserved phenylalanine or tryptophan closes the CDR3, a read error is the likely cause. The chain employs TRBV27 and TRBJ2-5, with unresolved D. Between the trimmed V and J ends, which lost 7 bases and 3 bases, there was a span of 3 bases. Germline V CDR1 and CDR2: MNHEY, SMNVEV (reference sequence). CDR3 length equals 10 residues. The CDR3 DNA reads as TGTGCCAGCACGGAAGAGACCCAGTACTGC. It translates to CASTEETQYC.

This clonotype occurred many times. The V call is TRBV9, the J call TRBJ2-5; a possible D gene is TRBD1 (6 bases). Trimming pared 3 bases from V and 5 bases from J, leaving 17 bases between. From germline, CDR1 is SGDLS and CDR2 YYNGEE. The CDR3 has 15 amino acids. CDR3 sequence: CASSGWGRGYETQYF. CDR3 DNA sequence: TGTGCCAGCAGCGGCTGGGGCAGGGGATACGAGACCCAGTACTTC. The full variable domain, with the rest looked up from reference TRBV9 and TRBJ2-5, is DSGVTQTPKHLITATGQRVTLRCSPRSGDLSVYWYQQSLDQGLQFLIQYYNGEERAKGNILERFSAQQFPDLHSELNLSSLELGDSALYFCASSGWGRGYETQYFGPGTRLLVL.

This clonotype came up many times. The rearrangement links TRBV3-1 to TRBJ2-1; 7 bases fit TRBD1. J was trimmed by 5 bases and V by 3 bases; bases with no gene match: 4. The CDR3 covers 14 residues. The germline CDR1 and CDR2 sequences are LGHDT and YNNKEL (reference sequence). CDR3 DNA: TGTGCCAGCAGCCATAGGACAGGAAACAATGAGCAGTTCTTC. Protein: CASSHRTGNNEQFF.

V and J are TRBV6-6 and TRBJ1-1; D call uncertain. Trimming removed 5 bases from V and 10 bases from J, with 14 bases in between. The length of the CDR3 is 12 residues. CDR1 and CDR2 (germline): MNHNY, SVGAGI (reference sequence). The CDR3 DNA reads TGTGCCAGCAGTCAAACGGACTTTGGAGCTTTCTTT. It translates to CASSQTDFGAFF.

This clonotype occurred a few times. V and J are TRBV30 and TRBJ1-5; the D gene is possibly TRBD1 (6 bases). The germline CDR1 and CDR2 sequences are GTSNPN and SVGIG (reference sequence). Between the trimmed V and J ends, which lost 0 bases and 4 bases, there was a span of 16 bases. The CDR3 loop spans 16 amino acids. Here the CDR3 reads CAWSVQGWRLNQPQHF. The DNA of the CDR3 is TGTGCCTGGAGTGTACAGGGTTGGCGTCTAAATCAGCCCCAGCATTTT.

This clonotype was seen repeatedly, ten times or more. V and J are TRBV7-2 and TRBJ2-5; perhaps D is TRBD1 or TRBD2 (5 bases each). Trimming removed 0 bases at V and 13 bases at J, with 21 bases between. Germline CDR1 SGHTA, CDR2 FQGNSA. This CDR3 is built from 15 residues. The CDR3 sequence: CASSLARDGRDWGYF. The CDR3 coding sequence is TGTGCCAGCAGCTTAGCGAGGGACGGACGAGATTGGGGGTACTTC.